This paragraph covers one T cell receptor beta chain sequence. Its specificity is not known. The CDR3 runs to 15 residues. The germline CDR1 and CDR2 sequences are MNHEY and SMNVEV (reference sequence). The V gene lost 2 bases and the J gene lost 6 bases, with 14 bases spanning the gap. CDR3 regions were amplified by Arm-PCR using iRepertoire HTBI primers to build TCR beta libraries. Via MiXCR, TCRdb re-called the multiplex PCR reads, giving one row per CDR3 protein. This table holds about 430,000 distinct CDR3 sequences, about 15% found once. The data originate from a study of regulatory T cells in long-lasting Graves disease. Study conclusions and caveats: Persistent Graves' patients showed reduced TCR diversity versus newly diagnosed patients.

Time point given: newly diagnosed GD, antithyroid drugs for less than 3 months. PBMCs were the source of the RNA used for TCR sequencing. The same sample was also studied in work on T cells in Graves' hyperthyroidism and ophthalmopathy. That paper notes: An absence of ophthalmopathy progression within 18 months meant stable Graves' hyperthyroidism. From stable hyperthyroidism, ophthalmopathy was separated by a 13 V-J model.

The chain carries TRBV27 and TRBJ2-1; no firm D call. The receptor was isolated from a woman aged 40-49 years with Graves disease. Sequenced here: peripheral blood mononuclear cells (PBMCs), sampled at new diagnosis, from a patient treated with antithyroid drugs. The CDR3 nucleotides are TGTGCCAGCAGTTTACTAGGCGATTTAGGCAATGAGCAGTTCTTC. As protein: CASSLLGDLGNEQFF.